A single sample gave rise to the 24 T cell receptor beta chains below, sequenced in a study of OX40 agonist ivuxolimab in advanced cancers. Libraries were prepared by immunoSEQ multiplex PCR; TCRdb keeps only in-frame clonotypes and omits some of them. The sample consists of approximately 82,000 clones, 84% of them appearing once. The specimen comprised CD4+ or CD8+ T cells sorted from blood, sampled in a trial of the OX40 agonist ivuxolimab. The receptors come from an adult with an advanced solid tumor such as melanoma, head and neck, liver or kidney cancer.

The chain carries TRBV18 and TRBJ2-7; D perhaps matches TRBD1 (7 bases). This CDR3 is 15 amino acids long. Germline-derived CDR1 and CDR2 are KGHSH and LQKENI. Trimming pared 3 bases from V and 2 bases from J, leaving 14 bases between. As DNA, the CDR3 is TGTGCCAGCTCACCCGGGGGACAGATCACCTACGAGCAGTACTTC. Protein: CASSPGGQITYEQYF.

This chain joins TRBV7-6 and TRBJ2-7; 9 nucleotides line up with TRBD1. V was clipped by 4 bases and J by 2 bases; unmatched bases: 6. The germline V gene encodes CDR1 SGHVS and CDR2 FNYEAQ. The CDR3 has 15 amino acids. CDR3 nucleotides: TGTGCCAGCAGCTCCGCCGGGACAGGGACCTACGAGCAGTACTTC. This encodes CASSSAGTGTYEQYF.

This clone was counted ten times or more. V and J are TRBV5-4 and TRBJ2-7; no clear D. Germline CDR1 SGHNT, CDR2 YYREEE (reference sequence). CDR3 length equals 12 residues. V was clipped by 2 bases and J by 3 bases, with 6 bases between them. The CDR3 region has the DNA TGTGCCAGCAGCTTATCTAGCTACGAGCAGTACTTC. It is translated as CASSLSSYEQYF.

The rearrangement links TRBV11-3 to TRBJ1-5; tentative D call: TRBD1 (5 bases). Looked up from germline, CDR1 is SGHNT and CDR2 is YENEEA. Deletions cut 7 bases from V and 6 bases from J, with 19 bases between. The CDR3 loop spans 15 amino acids. The CDR3 sequence: CASTLSQGIIQPQHF. CDR3 in DNA: TGTGCCAGCACCCTCAGCCAGGGTATAATTCAGCCCCAGCATTTT.

The J gene is TRBJ1-1, the V gene TRBV5-1, with 10 bases aligning to TRBD1. Germline values: CDR1 SGHRS, CDR2 YFSETQ. J gave up 6 bases and V 4 bases, and 9 bases lay outside the gene matches. CDR3 size: 15 residues. The CDR3 reads CASSNGQGGVAEAFF. The CDR3 DNA reads as TGCGCCAGCAGCAACGGACAGGGGGGTGTAGCTGAAGCTTTCTTT.

This chain uses TRBV5-1 with TRBJ2-5; TRBD1 matches at 7 bases. CDR1 is SGHRS, CDR2 YFSETQ, per germline. The CDR3 has 13 amino acids. Unmatched junction bases numbered 0, after V lost 2 bases and J lost 2 bases. Written as DNA, the CDR3 is TGCGCCAGCAGCTTACAGGGGCAAGAGACCCAGTACTTC. Encoded protein: CASSLQGQETQYF. The full variable domain, in which reference TRBV5-1 and TRBJ2-5 provide the parts outside the CDR3, is KAGVTQTPRYLIKTRGQQVTLSCSPISGHRSVSWYQQTPGQGLQFLFEYFSETQRNKGNFPGRFSGRQFSNSRSEMNVSTLELGDSALYLCASSLQGQETQYFGPGTRLLVL.

The chain recombines TRBV6-5 with TRBJ2-7, with unresolved D. This CDR3 has 15 amino acids. With 5 bases removed from V and 1 base from J, the gap between germline ends came to 15 bases. Germline loops: CDR1 MNHEY, CDR2 SVGAGI. The CDR3 DNA is TGTGCCAGCAGTCGTTCCGGAGAAATTTCCTACGAGCAGTACTTC. It specifies CASSRSGEISYEQYF.

The CDR3 nucleotides read TGCGCCAGCAGCCAGTCTAGGAGACAGGGCTACGAGCAGTACTTC. It translates to CASSQSRRQGYEQYF. The V call is TRBV4-1, the J call TRBJ2-7; TRBD1 aligns across 7 bases. V was pared by 3 bases and J by 3 bases, with 8 bases of the junction left unmatched. Germline loops: CDR1 MGHRA, CDR2 YSYEKL. The CDR3 consists of 15 residues.

This chain joins TRBV6-6 and TRBJ1-1, with D unresolved. V was pared by 2 bases and J by 4 bases, with 8 bases between. The germline gives CDR1 MNHNY, CDR2 SVGAGI (reference sequence). The CDR3 sequence is 13 residues long. CDR3 sequence reads: CASSYDGSTEAFF. The CDR3 DNA sequence: TGTGCCAGCAGTTACGACGGAAGCACTGAAGCTTTCTTT.

The chain has TRBV30 and TRBJ1-2, with D possibly matching TRBD1 (5 bases). CDR1 and CDR2 (germline): GTSNPN, SVGIG (reference sequence). This CDR3 contains 15 residues. Trimming took off 0 bases at V and 4 bases at J, with 15 bases between the two ends. In DNA form, the CDR3 reads TGTGCCTGGAGTGTACTAAGGGGAAATCGCTATGGCTACACCTTC. Translated, it gives CAWSVLRGNRYGYTF.

The J gene is TRBJ2-2, the V gene TRBV25-1; D gene unclear. In germline, CDR1 is MGHDK, CDR2 SYGVNS. Trimming took off 5 bases at V and 3 bases at J, with 10 bases between the two ends. This CDR3 spans 14 amino acids. The CDR3 DNA follows: TGTGCCAGCAGTCCGAGGAGTGACACCGGGGAGCTGTTTTTT. Protein sequence: CASSPRSDTGELFF.

The rearrangement links TRBV30 to TRBJ2-1, with D possibly TRBD2 on 5 matching bases. CDR3 length: 15 amino acids. Trimming pared 2 bases from V and 7 bases from J, leaving 18 bases between. Germline CDR1 reads GTSNPN; CDR2 reads SVGIG (reference sequence). The CDR3 bases are TGTGCCTGGAGTAACCGGGGAGCCCACCTGAATGAGCAGTTCTTC. Translating it yields CAWSNRGAHLNEQFF. The full variable domain, rest sourced from reference TRBV30 and TRBJ2-1, is SQTIHQWPATLVQPVGSPLSLECTVEGTSNPNLYWYRQAAGRGLQLLFYSVGIGQISSEVPQNLSASRPQDRQFILSSKKLLLSDSGFYLCAWSNRGAHLNEQFFGPGTRLTVL.

The gene calls are TRBV10-2 and TRBJ2-2; TRBD2 agrees at 8 bases. CDR3 length: 15 amino acids. The germline CDR1 and CDR2 sequences are WSHSY and SAAADI. Trimming at V came to 7 bases and at J to 6 bases, leaving 10 bases not matched to a gene. The CDR3 reads CASKPTSGGAGELFF. The CDR3 DNA reads as TGCGCCAGCAAACCAACTAGCGGAGGGGCCGGGGAGCTGTTTTTT.

The V and J genes are TRBV27 and TRBJ1-4; tentatively, D is TRBD1 (5 bases). Germline V lookup: CDR1 MNHEY, CDR2 SMNVEV (reference sequence). The ends were cut back, 6 bases at V and 3 bases at J, with 17 bases in the middle. The CDR3 covers 16 residues. CDR3 DNA: TGTGCCAGCAGCAAAATCCCAGGGACGGCTAATGAAAAACTGTTTTTT. It translates to CASSKIPGTANEKLFF.

V gene TRBV5-1 combines with J gene TRBJ1-1; D possibly corresponds to TRBD1 (6 bases). The CDR3 runs to 15 residues. Per the germline V gene, CDR1 is SGHRS and CDR2 is YFSETQ. V dropped 4 bases and J dropped 6 bases, with 19 bases sitting between them. CDR3 protein: CASSPGGGQLSEAFF. DNA of the CDR3: TGCGCCAGCAGCCCGGGCGGGGGGCAGCTTTCTGAAGCTTTCTTT.

The chain uses TRBV5-1 and TRBJ2-2; tentatively, D is TRBD2 (6 bases). Germline CDR1 SGHRS, CDR2 YFSETQ. This CDR3 contains 15 residues. V dropped 4 bases and J dropped 1 base, with 11 bases sitting between them. The CDR3 nucleotides read TGCGCCAGCAGCCCGGAGGGGCAGAACACCGGGGAGCTGTTTTTT. Amino acid sequence: CASSPEGQNTGELFF.

This chain connects TRBV6-5 to TRBJ1-1, with 8 positions matching TRBD1. The V segment lost 2 bases and the J segment 1 base; nucleotides outside the gene matches: 6. Germline values: CDR1 MNHEY, CDR2 SVGAGI. This CDR3 is built from 16 residues. CDR3 loop: CASSYPDREENTEAFF. The CDR3 bases are TGTGCCAGCAGTTACCCGGACAGGGAGGAGAACACTGAAGCTTTCTTT.

The V and J genes are TRBV6-5 and TRBJ2-6; no clear D. V lost 8 bases and J lost 1, with 6 bases in between. This CDR3 region has 13 residues. From germline, CDR1 is MNHEY and CDR2 SVGAGI. Here the CDR3 DNA reads TGTGCCAGCTGGGAATCTGGGGCCAACGTCCTGACTTTC. Translation: CASWESGANVLTF.

The chain employs TRBV10-1 and TRBJ2-7; 10 bases are shared with TRBD1. CDR3 length equals 14 residues. Germline V gene data show CDR1 as WNHNN and CDR2 as SYGVQD (reference sequence). With 3 bases clipped from V and 4 bases from J, the junction kept 3 bases outside the gene matches. CDR3 sequence (DNA): TGCGCCAGCAGTGACTCGGACAGGGGGTACGAGCAGTACTTC. It yields the protein CASSDSDRGYEQYF.

The chain employs TRBV5-1 and TRBJ2-7; D is undetermined. Trimming removed 0 bases at V and 6 bases at J, with 13 bases between. This CDR3 region has 14 residues. Germline CDR1 reads SGHRS; CDR2 reads YFSETQ. CDR3 nucleotides: TGCGCCAGCAGCTTGGAAAGGCCAAATAGCGAGCAGTACTTC. Translating gives CASSLERPNSEQYF.

The chain has TRBV10-3 and TRBJ2-1; 12 nucleotides match TRBD2. CDR1 and CDR2 (germline): ENHRY, SYGVKD. This CDR3 is 13 amino acids long. V lost 10 bases and J lost 14; bases outside the gene matches: 12. CDR3 in DNA: TGTGCCAGCGGACTAGCGGGACTCGCCGCGGAGTTCTTC. This codes for CASGLAGLAAEFF.

The chain is built from TRBV12-5 and TRBJ2-1; D is unresolved. Between the trimmed V and J ends, which lost 0 bases and 3 bases, there was a span of 18 bases. Germline values: CDR1 LGHNT, CDR2 FRNRAP. CDR3 length: 18 residues. DNA of the CDR3: TGTGCTAGTGGTTTGGTAAATCCATTCGGACCCTTCTACAATGAGCAGTTCTTC. This gives the protein CASGLVNPFGPFYNEQFF.

This clone showed up just once. The genes are TRBV4-2 and TRBJ2-3, with 12 nucleotides matching TRBD2. Germline V gene lookup returns CDR1 LGHNA and CDR2 YNFKEQ. The CDR3 has 17 amino acids. The trim removed 5 bases at V and 2 bases at J, leaving 8 bases unmatched. CDR3 nucleotides: TGTGCCAGCAGCTCTGAGACTAGCGGGAGTAACACAGATACGCAGTATTTT. This encodes CASSSETSGSNTDTQYF.

The chain combines TRBV5-1 with TRBJ1-2; D perhaps matches TRBD1 (5 bases). There are 15 residues in the CDR3. Germline V CDR1 and CDR2: SGHRS, YFSETQ. With 4 bases removed from V and 4 bases from J, the gap between germline ends came to 17 bases. CDR3 in DNA: TGCGCCAGCAGCCTGGGACTCTCACTAATCTATGGCTACACCTTC. Its translation is CASSLGLSLIYGYTF.